Below, 27 T cell receptor beta chains from the same sample are listed, as sequenced in a study of T cell responses to AZD1222 COVID-19 vaccine. Sequencing was performed with immunoSEQ multiplex PCR; in TCRdb, only in-frame clones are kept and a portion is missing. Of some 150,000 clones in the sample, roughly 92% are singletons; the top ten hold approximately 4.7%. This sample comprised peripheral blood, obtained on day 0 of AZD1222 vaccination. The origin of the receptors is an adult in good health.

The chain links TRBV14 to TRBJ2-7, with 7 bases fitting TRBD1. The V gene end was trimmed by 3 bases and the J gene end by 6 bases; junction bases not matched to a gene: 8. Germline loops: CDR1 SGHDN, CDR2 FVKESK. The length of the CDR3 is 14 residues. The CDR3 DNA is TGTGCCAGCAGCCAGCTCGGGACAGAGCGCGAGCAGTACTTC. Its protein product is CASSQLGTEREQYF.

The CDR3: CASNGQPQHF. In nucleotides, the CDR3 is TGTGCCAGCAACGGGCAGCCCCAGCATTTT. The rearrangement uses TRBV28 and TRBJ1-5, with unresolved D. CDR1 is MDHEN and CDR2 is SYDVKM in the germline V gene. The ends were cut back, 7 bases at V and 7 bases at J, with 5 bases in the middle. The CDR3 sequence is 10 residues long.

The chain is built from TRBV14 and TRBJ2-1; 9 nucleotides line up with TRBD2. Losses at the gene ends were 4 bases for V and 7 bases for J; bases not matched to a gene: 5. Germline values: CDR1 SGHDN, CDR2 FVKESK. The CDR3 runs 14 residues. The CDR3: CASSRGGAGNEQFF. The CDR3 coding sequence is TGTGCCAGCAGCCGCGGGGGGGCTGGGAATGAGCAGTTCTTC.

V usage is TRBV11-1 and J usage is TRBJ2-5, with a possible D match to TRBD1 (6 bases). CDR1 is SGHAT and CDR2 is FQDESV in the germline V gene (reference sequence). V dropped 3 bases and J dropped 4 bases, with 12 bases sitting between them. This CDR3 has 14 amino acids. Here the CDR3 DNA reads TGTGCCAGCAGCTTCGGTAGGGGGTCAGAGACCCAGTACTTC. Translating gives CASSFGRGSETQYF.

V gene TRBV18 combines with J gene TRBJ1-2; unclear D gene. CDR3 length: 14 residues. V was pared by 4 bases and J by 1 base, with 10 bases between. Germline CDR1 is KGHSH and CDR2 is LQKENI. The CDR3 DNA sequence: TGTGCCAGCTCACGAGGCGTTGGTAACTATGGCTACACCTTC. This encodes CASSRGVGNYGYTF.

The chain employs TRBV7-2 and TRBJ2-1; 10 bases are a match to TRBD2. The V and J ends lost 3 bases and 4 bases, in that order; junction bases with no gene match: 3. Per germline, CDR1 SGHTA and CDR2 FQGNSA. CDR3 length: 15 residues. The CDR3 sequence: CASSFSSGGYNEQFF. DNA for the CDR3: TGTGCCAGCAGCTTCAGTAGCGGGGGGTACAATGAGCAGTTCTTC.

The chain combines TRBV29-1 with TRBJ1-2, with D maybe TRBD1 (5 bases). The V end was cut by 6 bases, the J end by 1 base, with 12 bases between. Per germline, CDR1 SQVTM and CDR2 ANQGSEA. The CDR3 extends over 13 amino acids. The CDR3 bases are TGCAGCGTCGGACAAGGGGTTAACTATGGCTACACCTTC. It codes for CSVGQGVNYGYTF.

The chain is built from TRBV4-1 and TRBJ1-4; D perhaps matches TRBD1 (5 bases). CDR1 and CDR2 (germline): MGHRA, YSYEKL. Trimming took 1 base from V and 3 from J, leaving 12 bases between them. This CDR3 contains 16 residues. CDR3 sequence reads: CASSQGGGWANEKLFF. The CDR3 coding sequence is TGCGCCAGCAGCCAAGGGGGGGGTTGGGCTAATGAAAAACTGTTTTTT.

V usage is TRBV15 and J usage is TRBJ1-4; 10 bases are a match to TRBD1. This CDR3 has 15 residues. Unmatched junction bases numbered 7, after V lost 5 bases and J lost 7 bases. Germline V gene data show CDR1 as LNHNV and CDR2 as YYDKDF (reference sequence). CDR3 region: CATSGRDRGGEKLFF. CDR3 in DNA: TGTGCCACCAGCGGAAGGGACAGGGGAGGTGAAAAACTGTTTTTT.

This rearrangement joins TRBV12-3 or TRBV12-4 to TRBJ2-1; D gene unclear. The CDR3 loop spans 11 amino acids. The germline V and J ends were trimmed by 3 bases and 4 bases, with 1 base remaining between them. For the CDR3, the DNA is TGTGCCAGCAGTTTTTACAATGAGCAGTTCTTC. The encoded protein is CASSFYNEQFF.

This rearrangement joins TRBV4-1 to TRBJ1-3; the D is unclear. From germline, CDR1 is MGHRA and CDR2 YSYEKL. The CDR3 consists of 14 residues. V lost 7 bases to trimming and J lost 0 bases, with 10 bases between them. Here the CDR3 reads CASNLQNSGNTIYF. CDR3 bases: TGCGCCAGCAACCTTCAGAACTCTGGAAACACCATATATTTT.

The genes are TRBV19 and TRBJ1-3, with TRBD1 as a possible D gene (6 bases). Between the trimmed V and J ends, which lost 10 bases and 2 bases, there was a span of 12 bases. CDR1 and CDR2 from the germline V gene are LNHDA and SQIVND (reference sequence). The CDR3 consists of 13 residues. For the CDR3, the DNA is TGTGCCACTTCCGGGACAACTGGAAACACCATATATTTT. Amino acids: CATSGTTGNTIYF.

The chain links TRBV2 to TRBJ2-7; D is perhaps TRBD1 (6 bases). The CDR3 is 14 amino acids. In germline, CDR1 is SNHLY, CDR2 FYNNEI. Trimming stripped 4 bases from V and 3 bases from J, with 13 bases between. In nucleotides, the CDR3 is TGTGCCAGCAGTGTACAGGGCTCATTCTACGAGCAGTACTTC. This encodes CASSVQGSFYEQYF.

The genes are TRBV28 and TRBJ2-7, with TRBD2 matching over 10 bases. After removal of 4 bases from V and 5 bases from J, the junction contained 8 bases not matched to a gene. The CDR3 is made up of 15 amino acids. CDR1 MDHEN and CDR2 SYDVKM come from the germline V gene. In DNA form, the CDR3 reads TGTGCCAGCAGTTCAAGTCTAGCGGGAGTTGACGAGCAGTACTTC. Protein: CASSSSLAGVDEQYF.

This sequence joins TRBV2 and TRBJ2-7, with unresolved D. The CDR3 totals 14 residues. CDR1 is SNHLY, CDR2 FYNNEI, per germline. Trimming took 0 bases from V and 8 from J, leaving 14 bases between them. CDR3 in DNA: TGTGCCAGCAGTGAAGCGCTTGGCCTACCCCAGCAGTACTTC. Protein: CASSEALGLPQQYF.

The chain combines TRBV7-9 with TRBJ2-7, with D possibly TRBD2 on 6 matching bases. This CDR3 spans 13 amino acids. The germline V gene encodes CDR1 SEHNR and CDR2 FQNEAQ (reference sequence). V lost 3 bases to trimming and J lost 0 bases, with 6 bases between them. CDR3 nucleotide sequence: TGTGCCAGCAGCTTCGGGAGCTCCTACGAGCAGTACTTC. Protein product: CASSFGSSYEQYF.

The CDR3 region is CSVEKGSGEGETQYF. The CDR3 bases are TGCAGCGTTGAAAAGGGGTCAGGGGAAGGCGAGACCCAGTACTTC. The V and J genes are TRBV29-1 and TRBJ2-5; TRBD1 is a possible D gene (6 bases). V lost 2 bases to trimming and J lost 5 bases, with 18 bases between them. The CDR3 is made up of 15 amino acids. In germline, CDR1 is SQVTM, CDR2 ANQGSEA. The whole variable domain, filled in from reference TRBV29-1 and TRBJ2-5, reads SAVISQKPSRDICQRGTSLTIQCQVDSQVTMMFWYRQQPGQSLTLIATANQGSEATYESGFVIDKFPISRPNLTFSTLTVSNMSPEDSSIYLCSVEKGSGEGETQYFGPGTRLLVL.

A few counts support this clone. This chain joins TRBV10-3 and TRBJ2-5; TRBD1 agrees at 11 bases. Trimming took 8 bases from V and 5 from J; bases not matched to a gene: 7. Germline CDR1 is ENHRY and CDR2 is SYGVKD. This CDR3 contains 14 residues. The CDR3 bases are TGTGCCATCCGGGACAGGGGGTCAGCGGAGACCCAGTACTTC. It encodes CAIRDRGSAETQYF.

The gene calls are TRBV14 and TRBJ1-6; D is unclear. This CDR3 contains 14 residues. The germline CDR1 and CDR2 sequences are SGHDN and FVKESK. V lost 1 base, J lost 6 bases, and 7 bases lay in between. As DNA, the CDR3 is TGTGCCAGCAGCCAAGGGTTCTCTAATTCACCCCTCCACTTT. Its protein product is CASSQGFSNSPLHF.

V and J are TRBV18 and TRBJ1-2, with D possibly being TRBD1 (5 bases). Looked up from germline, CDR1 is KGHSH and CDR2 is LQKENI. This CDR3 contains 14 residues. Trimming removed 4 bases from V and 3 bases from J, with 12 bases in between. The chain's CDR3 is CASSLTGGHYGYTF. The CDR3 bases are TGTGCCAGCTCACTAACCGGGGGACACTATGGCTACACCTTC.

The chain employs TRBV19 and TRBJ2-3, with 9 bases matching TRBD2. Germline V CDR1 and CDR2: LNHDA, SQIVND (reference sequence). This CDR3 comprises 18 residues. V dropped 4 bases and J dropped 0; count of bases not matched to a gene: 11. The CDR3 here is CASSTNADSGGSTDTQYF. Written as DNA, the CDR3 is TGTGCCAGTAGTACCAACGCTGATAGCGGGGGAAGCACAGATACGCAGTATTTT.

This clone was picked up a small number of times. The chain is built from TRBV29-1 and TRBJ2-2; 12 bases map to TRBD2. The CDR3 extends over 15 amino acids. Germline CDR1 is SQVTM and CDR2 is ANQGSEA. J gave up 7 bases and V 7 bases, and 10 bases lay outside the gene matches. CDR3 DNA: TGCAGCGCCTTACTAGCGGGGGGTGGTATCGGGGAGCTGTTTTTT. Translation gives CSALLAGGGIGELFF.

This clone was recorded once. V gene TRBV25-1 combines with J gene TRBJ2-3; TRBD2 is a possible D gene (6 bases). V was pared by 5 bases and J by 1 base, with 13 bases between. CDR1 is MGHDK, CDR2 SYGVNS, per germline. The CDR3 length is 15 residues. The chain's CDR3 is CASSPRGGGTDTQYF. CDR3 nucleotide sequence: TGTGCCAGCAGTCCACGTGGCGGGGGCACAGATACGCAGTATTTT. The variable domain in full, completed from reference TRBV25-1 and TRBJ2-3, reads EADIYQTPRYLVIGTGKKITLECSQTMGHDKMYWYQQDPGMELHLIHYSYGVNSTEKGDLSSESTVSRIRTEHFPLTLESARPSHTSQYLCASSPRGGGTDTQYFGPGTRLTVL.

V is TRBV19 and J is TRBJ1-2; maybe TRBD1 (6 bases). V lost 7 bases and J 4 bases, leaving 13 bases between the germline ends. CDR1 is LNHDA and CDR2 is SQIVND in the germline V gene (reference sequence). The CDR3 sequence is 13 residues long. Written as DNA, the CDR3 is TGTGCCAGTACCGAGACAGGAGCCTATGGCTACACCTTC. This encodes CASTETGAYGYTF.

The chain links TRBV6-2 or TRBV6-3 to TRBJ2-3; 13 bases are shared with TRBD2. Trimming took 5 bases from V and 1 from J; bases not matched to a gene: 6. In germline, CDR1 is MNHEY, CDR2 SVGEGT. This CDR3 has 17 residues. CDR3 sequence (DNA): TGTGCCAGCAGTCTGGGGACTAGCGGGATCGGCACAGATACGCAGTATTTT. Translated, it gives CASSLGTSGIGTDTQYF.

The V and J genes are TRBV12-3 or TRBV12-4 and TRBJ1-2; the D is unclear. V was clipped by 6 bases and J by 5 bases, with 10 bases between them. This CDR3 has 12 amino acids. This CDR3 reads CASRRDGYGYTF. In nucleotides, the CDR3 is TGTGCCAGCAGGAGAGACGGATATGGCTACACCTTC.

The chain has TRBV19 and TRBJ1-4, with TRBD1 identical over 7 bases. V shed 5 bases and J 7 bases; nucleotides not matched to a gene: 10. The length of the CDR3 is 15 residues. Germline V gene lookup returns CDR1 LNHDA and CDR2 SQIVND (reference sequence). The DNA of the CDR3 is TGTGCCAGTAGTCGCGGACAGGTGGAGGGTGAAAAACTGTTTTTT. Its translation: CASSRGQVEGEKLFF.